The clone carrying this T cell receptor (beta chain) has a handful of counts. Its antigen is not known. The repertoire was sequenced with immunoSEQ multiplex PCR; TCRdb's copy has only in-frame clones and lacks some. The data hold around 41,000 clones, with over 70% observed a single time. This specimen belongs to a study of CD4 T cells in relation to SARS-CoV-2 and coronaviruses. Across the whole study: After less than eleven days of antigen culture, PBMC TCR beta CDR3s were sequenced. A couple of subjects were Hispanic; patients were roughly 8 males and a few females.

This CDR3 has 13 residues. From germline, CDR1 is SNHLY and CDR2 FYNNEI. J was trimmed by 4 bases and V by 5 bases; bases with no gene match: 4. Sorted naive or memory CD4+ cells met CEF peptides for approximately ten days. The rearrangement uses TRBV2 and TRBJ2-5, with 7 bases matching TRBD2. Sequences were obtained from naive CD4+ T cells from PBMCs, cultured in vitro. The subset denotes: naive CD4+ T cells isolated by negative enrichment. The sequence was collected from an adult with COVID-19. In DNA form, the CDR3 reads TGTGCCAGCAGTTTCACGGGAGGAGAGACCCAGTACTTC. Translating gives CASSFTGGETQYF.